The rows below give T cell receptor beta chains drawn from one sample of a study of blood T cell repertoires in COVID-19. The method was immunoSEQ multiplex PCR; TCRdb's version includes in-frame clones alone and lacks a portion of them. The table has roughly 100,000 clones, 70% to 90% seen once. Sequenced sample: peripheral blood. These receptors all stem from a man between 45 and 60 years old in a cohort sampled during active COVID-19. Both conserved end residues are part of each CDR3. The D gene is left open where the match is weak. The size of a clone is reported for some rows only, either as once, few or many, or as a class for expanded clones.

J gene,D gene,V gene,clone size,CDR3 DNA,CDR3 protein
TRBJ2-4,NA,TRBV28,NA,TGTGCCAGCACTTCCTACGGAGAGGTTAAAAAAAACATTCAGTACTTC,CASTSYGEVKKNIQYF
TRBJ2-2,NA,TRBV4-1,NA,TGCGCCAGCGTCAACATTCCGGGACTCAGGAACACCGGGGAGCTGTTTTTT,CASVNIPGLRNTGELFF
TRBJ1-6,NA,TRBV3-1/TRBV3-2,NA,TGTGCCAGCAGCTTCCAGGGTGCCCTCCACTTT,CASSFQGALHF
TRBJ2-2,NA,TRBV18,NA,TGTGCCAGCTCATACAGGGACACCGGGGAGCTGTTTTTT,CASSYRDTGELFF
TRBJ2-7,NA,TRBV19,NA,TGTGCCAGTAGTATCGGGGGTGACTCCTACGAGCAGTACTTC,CASSIGGDSYEQYF
TRBJ2-3,NA,TRBV5-1,NA,TGCGCCAGCAGCTTGTCAGGGAGGGATACGCAGTATTTT,CASSLSGRDTQYF
TRBJ2-2,NA,TRBV19,NA,TGTGCCAGTAGTATACGACTAGTCACCGGGGAGCTGTTTTTT,CASSIRLVTGELFF
TRBJ1-1,NA,TRBV24-1,NA,TGTGCCACCAGTTCTACCGGGGGGCCCACTGAAGCTTTCTTT,CATSSTGGPTEAFF
TRBJ2-3,TRBD2,TRBV6-5,NA,TGTGCCAGCAAAAGCGGGGGGCACACAGATACGCAGTATTTT,CASKSGGHTDTQYF
TRBJ2-1,TRBD2,TRBV29-1,once,TGCAGCGTTGAAGACGGGGTGCGGGGGGTTGGCAATGAGCAGTTCTTC,CSVEDGVRGVGNEQFF
TRBJ2-1,NA,TRBV7-9,once,TGTGCCAGCAGCTTCCCAGCGGTCACCTACAATGAGCAGTTCTTC,CASSFPAVTYNEQFF
TRBJ2-1,TRBD1,TRBV24-1,NA,TGTGCCACCAGTGACCGGGACAGGGGGCTACCCTCCTACAATGAGCAGTTCTTC,CATSDRDRGLPSYNEQFF
TRBJ1-2,NA,TRBV7-9,NA,TGTGCCAGCACCGCTAGACCCTATGGCTACACCTTC,CASTARPYGYTF
TRBJ2-1,NA,TRBV27,NA,TGTGCCAGCAGTTCGACAGGATACAATGAGCAGTTCTTC,CASSSTGYNEQFF
TRBJ1-4,NA,TRBV15,NA,TGTGCCACCAGCAGAGGCGTAGCTGAAAAACTGTTTTTT,CATSRGVAEKLFF
TRBJ2-3,TRBD1,TRBV2,NA,TGTGCCATCTCTACAGACAGGGGGCTCGTACAGGGTACGCAGTATTTT,CAISTDRGLVQGTQYF
TRBJ2-2,TRBD2,TRBV7-7,NA,TGTGCCAGCAGCCGGGGACTAGCGGGTACCGGGGAGCTGTTTTTT,CASSRGLAGTGELFF
TRBJ2-2,TRBD2,TRBV10-3,NA,TGTGCCATCAGTACCGGGACTAGCGGCACCGGGGAGCTGTTTTTT,CAISTGTSGTGELFF
TRBJ1-3,NA,TRBV4-1,NA,TGCGCCAGCAGCCCGCGACAGGCGAGCTCTGGAAACACCATATATTTT,CASSPRQASSGNTIYF
TRBJ2-1,TRBD1,TRBV11-2,NA,TGTGCCAGCAGCTTAGGGGGGACAGGGGGCTCTTTGGGGCAGTTCTTC,CASSLGGTGGSLGQFF
TRBJ1-1,NA,TRBV9,NA,TGTGCCAGCAACCCAACCCAGGAAGTGAACACTGAAGCTTTCTTT,CASNPTQEVNTEAFF
TRBJ1-2,NA,TRBV6-5,NA,TGTGCCAGCAGTTACCGGGGCGGGGGGGTACCCGGCTACACCTTC,CASSYRGGGVPGYTF
TRBJ1-1,TRBD1,TRBV3-1/TRBV3-2,NA,TGTGCCAGCGGACAGGGGGACACTGAAGCTTTCTTT,CASGQGDTEAFF
TRBJ2-2,TRBD1,TRBV3-1/TRBV3-2,NA,TGTGCCAGCAGCCAAGGGCTTAGGGGGCGACCGGGCACCGGGGAGCTGTTTTTT,CASSQGLRGRPGTGELFF
TRBJ1-2,NA,TRBV6-1,NA,TGTGCCAGCAGTGAAATGAGCTATGGCTACACCTTC,CASSEMSYGYTF
TRBJ2-3,TRBD2,TRBV6-1,NA,TGTGCCACCGGGGGGGCCGGGGCAGATACGCAGTATTTT,CATGGAGADTQYF
TRBJ2-1,NA,TRBV28,NA,TGTGCCAGCAGTCCCCCAGGCTCCTACAATGAGCAGTTCTTC,CASSPPGSYNEQFF
TRBJ2-7,NA,TRBV19,once,TGTGCCAGTAGTATAGCGGACACGTCCTACGAGCAGTACTTC,CASSIADTSYEQYF
TRBJ1-3,TRBD1,TRBV29-1,NA,TGCAGCGGGGGACAGGGGAACACCATATATTTT,CSGGQGNTIYF
TRBJ2-1,NA,TRBV5-5,NA,TGTGCCAGCAGTGGGGGGGCGTCCTACAATGAGCAGTTCTTC,CASSGGASYNEQFF
TRBJ1-1,TRBD1,TRBV6-5,NA,TGTGCCAGCAGACGGACAGGGAAACACTCTGAAGCTTTCTTT,CASRRTGKHSEAFF
TRBJ2-2,NA,TRBV4-1,NA,TGCGCCAGCAGCCCTCGGGTTCCGGAGGACACCGGGGAGCTGTTTTTT,CASSPRVPEDTGELFF
TRBJ2-5,NA,TRBV14,NA,TGTGCCAGCAGCCAAGGATCACATATAAAGACCCAGTACTTC,CASSQGSHIKTQYF
TRBJ1-6,TRBD1,TRBV19,NA,TGTGCCAGCGCCAAGACAGGGGCGAGATCACCCCTCCACTTT,CASAKTGARSPLHF
TRBJ2-3,TRBD2,TRBV24-1,NA,TGTGCCACCCAGCTAGCGGGGTTTGGAGATACGCAGTATTTT,CATQLAGFGDTQYF
TRBJ2-3,TRBD2,TRBV27,NA,TGTGCCAGCAGTCTAGGACTAGCGGGGGGGCCCCGCACAGATACGCAGTATTTT,CASSLGLAGGPRTDTQYF
TRBJ2-3,TRBD2,TRBV7-3,NA,TGTGCCAGCAGCCTCGGGACTAGCGGAGGGGCTAGCACAGATACGCAGTATTTT,CASSLGTSGGASTDTQYF
TRBJ1-1,TRBD1,TRBV18,NA,TGTGCCAGCTCAGCCGGGACAGGGGAGGCTTTCTTT,CASSAGTGEAFF
TRBJ2-1,TRBD2,TRBV3-1/TRBV3-2,NA,TGTGCCAGCAGCCAAGGTACGGGACTAGCGGCGGCTGAGCAGTTCTTC,CASSQGTGLAAAEQFF
TRBJ2-1,NA,TRBV9,NA,TGTGCCAGCAGCGTCGAGCTTCGCGGCTCCTACAATGAGCAGTTCTTC,CASSVELRGSYNEQFF
TRBJ1-2,NA,TRBV18,once,TGTGCCAGCTCACCACTTATTGTCCGGGACAACGACGTTGGTGGCTACACCTTC,CASSPLIVRDNDVGGYTF
TRBJ1-5,NA,TRBV19,few,TGTGCCAGTAGTCCCGACAGCACAAGCAATCAGCCCCAGCATTTT,CASSPDSTSNQPQHF
TRBJ2-7,TRBD1,TRBV9,once,TGTGCCAGCAGCGTAGAGGCCGGGACAGGGAACTACGAGCAGTACTTC,CASSVEAGTGNYEQYF
TRBJ2-1,NA,TRBV6-5,NA,TGTGCCAGCAGGGGCACCTACAATGAGCAGTTCTTC,CASRGTYNEQFF
TRBJ2-1,NA,TRBV10-3,NA,TGTGCCACGGGGGGCGGGGATTCCTACAATGAGCAGTTCTTC,CATGGGDSYNEQFF
TRBJ2-7,NA,TRBV19,medium-sized,TGTGCCAGTAGTATAGCCAGGACCTACGAGCAGTACTTC,CASSIARTYEQYF
TRBJ2-6,NA,TRBV13,NA,TGTGCCAGCAGCGACAGCAGAGAGGGGGCCAACGTCCTGACTTTC,CASSDSREGANVLTF
TRBJ1-6,NA,TRBV5-6,NA,TGTGCCAGCATGGCTCAGCCCGCGGGACCCCTCCACTTT,CASMAQPAGPLHF